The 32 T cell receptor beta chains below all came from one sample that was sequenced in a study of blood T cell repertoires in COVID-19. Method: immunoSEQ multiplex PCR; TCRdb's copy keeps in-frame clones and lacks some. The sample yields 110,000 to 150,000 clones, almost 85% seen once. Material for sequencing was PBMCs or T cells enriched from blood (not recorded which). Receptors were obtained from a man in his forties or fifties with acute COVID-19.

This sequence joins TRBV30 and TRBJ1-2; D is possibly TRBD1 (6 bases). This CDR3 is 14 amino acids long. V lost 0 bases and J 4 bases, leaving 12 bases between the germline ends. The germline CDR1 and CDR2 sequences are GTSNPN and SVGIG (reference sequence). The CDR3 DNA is TGTGCCTGGAGTGTGGACAGTCGGATCTATGGCTACACCTTC. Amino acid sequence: CAWSVDSRIYGYTF.

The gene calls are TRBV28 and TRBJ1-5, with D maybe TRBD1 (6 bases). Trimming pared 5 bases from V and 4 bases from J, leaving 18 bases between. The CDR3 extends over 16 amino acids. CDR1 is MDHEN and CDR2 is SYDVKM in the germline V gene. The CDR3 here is CASSPSQGHRNQPQHF. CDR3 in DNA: TGTGCCAGCAGTCCCTCGCAGGGGCATCGTAATCAGCCCCAGCATTTT.

The CDR3 DNA is TGTGCCAGTACGAAGCGGGAGCCTAGCTCCTACAATGAGCAGTTCTTC. This translates into CASTKREPSSYNEQFF. The chain joins TRBV19 to TRBJ2-1, with 8 bases fitting TRBD2. Trimming removed 7 bases from V and 0 bases from J; junction bases left unmatched: 8. The CDR3 length is 16 residues. In germline, CDR1 is LNHDA, CDR2 SQIVND (reference sequence).

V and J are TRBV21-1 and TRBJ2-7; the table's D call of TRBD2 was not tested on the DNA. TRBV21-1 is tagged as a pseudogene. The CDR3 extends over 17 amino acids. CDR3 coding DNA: TGTGCCAGCAGCAAAGCGCTTTCCCTAGGCCAGGGAGGGGAGCAGTACTTC. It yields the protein CASSKALSLGQGGEQYF.

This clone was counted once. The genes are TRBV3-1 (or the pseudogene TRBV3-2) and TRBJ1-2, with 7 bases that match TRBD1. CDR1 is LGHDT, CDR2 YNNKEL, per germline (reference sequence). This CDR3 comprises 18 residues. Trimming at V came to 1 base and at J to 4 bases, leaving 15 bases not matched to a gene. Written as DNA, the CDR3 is TGTGCCAGCAGCCAAGGGCAGTTCGAGGGGGCATTGATCTATGGCTACACCTTC. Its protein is CASSQGQFEGALIYGYTF.

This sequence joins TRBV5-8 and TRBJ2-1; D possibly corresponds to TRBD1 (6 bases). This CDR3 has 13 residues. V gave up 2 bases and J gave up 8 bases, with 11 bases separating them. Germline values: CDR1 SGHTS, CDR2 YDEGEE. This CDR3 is CASSLQQGYEQFF. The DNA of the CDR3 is TGTGCCAGCAGCTTACAACAGGGTTATGAGCAGTTCTTC.

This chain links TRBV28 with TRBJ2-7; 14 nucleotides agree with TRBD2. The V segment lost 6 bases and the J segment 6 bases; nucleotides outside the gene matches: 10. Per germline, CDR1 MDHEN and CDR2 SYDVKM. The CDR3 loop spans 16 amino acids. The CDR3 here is CASSLPPTSGRAEQYF. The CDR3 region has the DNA TGTGCCAGCAGCTTACCTCCGACTAGCGGGAGGGCCGAGCAGTACTTC.

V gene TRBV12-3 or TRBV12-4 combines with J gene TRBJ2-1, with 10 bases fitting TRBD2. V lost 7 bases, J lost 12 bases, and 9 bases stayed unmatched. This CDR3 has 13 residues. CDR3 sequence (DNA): TGTGCCAGCACCCCTAGCGGGAGTGATGTGCAGTTCTTC. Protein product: CASTPSGSDVQFF.

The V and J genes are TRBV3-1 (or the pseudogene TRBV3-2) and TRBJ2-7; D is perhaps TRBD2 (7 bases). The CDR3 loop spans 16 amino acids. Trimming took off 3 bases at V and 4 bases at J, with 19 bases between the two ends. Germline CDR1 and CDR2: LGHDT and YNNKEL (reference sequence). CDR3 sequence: CASSQGGARNPYEQYF. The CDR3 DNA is TGTGCCAGCAGCCAGGGGGGGGCCCGCAACCCTTACGAGCAGTACTTC.

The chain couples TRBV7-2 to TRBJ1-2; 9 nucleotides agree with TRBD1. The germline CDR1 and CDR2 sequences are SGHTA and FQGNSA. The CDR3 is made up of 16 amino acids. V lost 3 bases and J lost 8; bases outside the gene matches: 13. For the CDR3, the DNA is TGTGCCAGCAGCTTTCAAACGCCGGGACAGGGACGGGGCTACACCTTC. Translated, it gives CASSFQTPGQGRGYTF.

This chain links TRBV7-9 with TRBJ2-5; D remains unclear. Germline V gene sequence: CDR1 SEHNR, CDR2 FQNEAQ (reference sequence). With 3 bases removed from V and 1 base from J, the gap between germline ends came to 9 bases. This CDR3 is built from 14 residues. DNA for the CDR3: TGTGCCAGCAGCTTCCCAGGTAGCCAAGAGACCCAGTACTTC. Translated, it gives CASSFPGSQETQYF.

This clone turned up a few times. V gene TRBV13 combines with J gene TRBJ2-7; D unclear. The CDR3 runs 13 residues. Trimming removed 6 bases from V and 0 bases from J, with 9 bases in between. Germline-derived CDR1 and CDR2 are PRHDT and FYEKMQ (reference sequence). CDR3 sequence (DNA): TGTGCCAGCAGTCTAGGCATCTCCTACGAGCAGTACTTC. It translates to CASSLGISYEQYF.

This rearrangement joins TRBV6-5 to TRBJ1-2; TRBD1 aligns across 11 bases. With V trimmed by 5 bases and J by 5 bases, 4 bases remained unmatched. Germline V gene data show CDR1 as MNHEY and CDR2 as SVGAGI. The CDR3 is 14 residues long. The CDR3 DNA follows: TGTGCCAGCAGTCGGACAGGGGGCGGGTATGGCTACACCTTC. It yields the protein CASSRTGGGYGYTF.

The CDR3 protein is CASPQDGHFPPYEQYF. The DNA for the CDR3 is TGTGCCAGCCCCCAAGACGGACATTTTCCTCCCTACGAGCAGTACTTC. This rearrangement joins TRBV27 to TRBJ2-7; a possible D gene is TRBD1 (5 bases). This CDR3 has 16 residues. V dropped 8 bases and J dropped 2 bases, with 22 bases sitting between them. Per germline, CDR1 MNHEY and CDR2 SMNVEV (reference sequence).

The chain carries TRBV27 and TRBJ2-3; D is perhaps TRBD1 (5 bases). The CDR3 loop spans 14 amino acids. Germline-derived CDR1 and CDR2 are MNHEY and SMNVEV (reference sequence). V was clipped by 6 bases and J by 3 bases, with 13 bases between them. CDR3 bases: TGTGCCAGCAGAAGGCTAGGGGAAACAGATACGCAGTATTTT. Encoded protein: CASRRLGETDTQYF.

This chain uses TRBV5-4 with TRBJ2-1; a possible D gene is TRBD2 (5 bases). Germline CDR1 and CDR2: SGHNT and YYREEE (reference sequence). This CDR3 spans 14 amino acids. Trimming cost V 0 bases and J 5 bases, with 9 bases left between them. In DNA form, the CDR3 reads TGTGCCAGCAGCTTGGAACGGAGGAACAATGAGCAGTTCTTC. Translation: CASSLERRNNEQFF.

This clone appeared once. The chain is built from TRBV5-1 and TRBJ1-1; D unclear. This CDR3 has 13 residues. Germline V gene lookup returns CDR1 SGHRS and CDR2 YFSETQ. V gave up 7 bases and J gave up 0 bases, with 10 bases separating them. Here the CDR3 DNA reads TGCGCCAGCTGCGGGGAAGTGAACACTGAAGCTTTCTTT. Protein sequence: CASCGEVNTEAFF.

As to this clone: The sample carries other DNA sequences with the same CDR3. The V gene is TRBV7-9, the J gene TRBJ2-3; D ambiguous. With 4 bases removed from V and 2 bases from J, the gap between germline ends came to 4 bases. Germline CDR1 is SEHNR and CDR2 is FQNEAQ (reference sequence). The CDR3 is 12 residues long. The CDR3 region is CASSSLTDTQYF. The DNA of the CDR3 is TGTGCCAGCAGCTCCCTCACAGATACGCAGTATTTT.

CDR3 nucleotide sequence: TGTGCCAGCAGTTATCTGAGCGGGCGCAGCACAGATACGCAGTATTTT. Residues: CASSYLSGRSTDTQYF. The J gene is TRBJ2-3, the V gene TRBV6-5, with D perhaps TRBD2 (6 bases). The V gene's germline CDR1 is MNHEY and CDR2 SVGAGI. Trimming took off 3 bases at V and 0 bases at J, with 13 bases between the two ends. The CDR3 length is 16 residues.

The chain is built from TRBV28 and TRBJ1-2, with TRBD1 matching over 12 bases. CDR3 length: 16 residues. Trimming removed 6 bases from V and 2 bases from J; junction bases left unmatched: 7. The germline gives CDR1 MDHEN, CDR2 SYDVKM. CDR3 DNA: TGTGCCAGCAGGGCCGGGACAGGGGGCTCAAACTATGGCTACACCTTC. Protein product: CASRAGTGGSNYGYTF.

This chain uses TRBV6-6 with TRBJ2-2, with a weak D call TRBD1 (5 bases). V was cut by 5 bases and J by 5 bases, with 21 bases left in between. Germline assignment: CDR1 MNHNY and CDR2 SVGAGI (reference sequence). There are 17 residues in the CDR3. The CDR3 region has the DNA TGTGCCAGCAGTCGGCCAGGGTTTGAGAAATGGACCGGGGAGCTGTTTTTT. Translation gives CASSRPGFEKWTGELFF.

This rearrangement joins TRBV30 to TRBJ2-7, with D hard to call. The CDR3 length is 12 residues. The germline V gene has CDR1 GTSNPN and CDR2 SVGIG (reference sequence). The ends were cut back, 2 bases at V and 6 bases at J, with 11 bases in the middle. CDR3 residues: CAWSIRPGEQYF. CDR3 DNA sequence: TGTGCCTGGAGTATCCGTCCCGGCGAGCAGTACTTC.

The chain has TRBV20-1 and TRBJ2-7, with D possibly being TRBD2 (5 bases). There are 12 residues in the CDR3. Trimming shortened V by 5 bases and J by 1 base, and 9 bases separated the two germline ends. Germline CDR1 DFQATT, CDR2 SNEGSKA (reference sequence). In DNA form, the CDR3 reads TGCAGTGCTGGTGACTATTCCTACGAGCAGTACTTC. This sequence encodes CSAGDYSYEQYF.

The CDR3: CASSLASGRYSNQPQHF. The CDR3 nucleotides read TGTGCCAGCAGCTTAGCCTCGGGTCGGTATAGCAATCAGCCCCAGCATTTT. V and J are TRBV7-8 and TRBJ1-5; D gene unclear. Germline V gives CDR1 SGHVS, CDR2 FQNEAQ. Trimming left V 0 bases short and J 0 bases short, with 12 bases between. The CDR3 covers 17 residues.

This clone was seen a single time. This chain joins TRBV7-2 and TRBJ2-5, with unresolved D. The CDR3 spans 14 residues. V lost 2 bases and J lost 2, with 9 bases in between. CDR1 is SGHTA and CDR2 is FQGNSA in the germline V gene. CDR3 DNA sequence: TGTGCCAGCAGCTTACCAACAGTACAAGAGACCCAGTACTTC. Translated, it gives CASSLPTVQETQYF.

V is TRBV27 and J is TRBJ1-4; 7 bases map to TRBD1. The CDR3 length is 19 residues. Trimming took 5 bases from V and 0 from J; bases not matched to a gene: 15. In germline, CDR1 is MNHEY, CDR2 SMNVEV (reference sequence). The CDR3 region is CASSTWTGLLHATNEKLFF. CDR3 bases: TGTGCCAGCAGTACCTGGACAGGCCTGTTACATGCAACTAATGAAAAACTGTTTTTT.

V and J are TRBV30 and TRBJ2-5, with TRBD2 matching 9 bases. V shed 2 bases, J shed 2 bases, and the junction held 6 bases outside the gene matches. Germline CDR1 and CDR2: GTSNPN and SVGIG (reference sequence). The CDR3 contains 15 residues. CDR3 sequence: CAWSLPLAGQETQYF. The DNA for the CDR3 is TGTGCCTGGAGTCTGCCACTAGCGGGTCAAGAGACCCAGTACTTC. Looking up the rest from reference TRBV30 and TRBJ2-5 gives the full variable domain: SQTIHQWPATLVQPVGSPLSLECTVEGTSNPNLYWYRQAAGRGLQLLFYSVGIGQISSEVPQNLSASRPQDRQFILSSKKLLLSDSGFYLCAWSLPLAGQETQYFGPGTRLLVL.

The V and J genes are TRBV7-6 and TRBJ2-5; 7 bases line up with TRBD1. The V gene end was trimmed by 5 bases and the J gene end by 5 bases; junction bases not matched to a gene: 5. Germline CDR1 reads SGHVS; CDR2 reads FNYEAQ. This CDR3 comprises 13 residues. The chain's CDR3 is CASSPGTAETQYF. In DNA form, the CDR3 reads TGTGCCAGCAGCCCTGGGACAGCCGAGACCCAGTACTTC.

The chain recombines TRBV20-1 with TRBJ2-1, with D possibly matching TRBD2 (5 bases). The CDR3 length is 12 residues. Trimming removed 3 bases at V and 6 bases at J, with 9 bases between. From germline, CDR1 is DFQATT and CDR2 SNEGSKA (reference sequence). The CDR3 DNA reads TGCAGTGCTAGTGCTGGACTCAATGAGCAGTTCTTC. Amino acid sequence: CSASAGLNEQFF.

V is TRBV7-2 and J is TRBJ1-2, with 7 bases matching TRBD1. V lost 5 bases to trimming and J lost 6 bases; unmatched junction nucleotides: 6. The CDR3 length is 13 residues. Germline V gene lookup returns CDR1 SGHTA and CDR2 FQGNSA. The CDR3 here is CASSADRENGYTF. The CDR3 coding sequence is TGTGCCAGCAGCGCCGACAGGGAGAATGGCTACACCTTC.

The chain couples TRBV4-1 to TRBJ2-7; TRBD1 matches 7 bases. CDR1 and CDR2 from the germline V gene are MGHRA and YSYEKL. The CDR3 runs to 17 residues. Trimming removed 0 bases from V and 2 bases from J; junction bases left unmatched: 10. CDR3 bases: TGCGCCAGCAGCCAAGATTCTGGGACAGACTTACCCTACGAGCAGTACTTC. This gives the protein CASSQDSGTDLPYEQYF.

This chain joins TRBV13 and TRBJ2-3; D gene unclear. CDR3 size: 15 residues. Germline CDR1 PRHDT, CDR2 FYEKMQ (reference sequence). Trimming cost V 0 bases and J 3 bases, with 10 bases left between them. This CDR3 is CASSLGVSSTDTQYF. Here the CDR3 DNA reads TGTGCCAGCAGCTTAGGGGTTTCGAGTACAGATACGCAGTATTTT. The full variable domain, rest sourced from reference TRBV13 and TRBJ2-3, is AAGVIQSPRHLIKEKRETATLKCYPIPRHDTVYWYQQGPGQDPQFLISFYEKMQSDKGSIPDRFSAQQFSDYHSELNMSSLELGDSALYFCASSLGVSSTDTQYFGPGTRLTVL.